Sequencing of this T cell receptor (beta chain) was carried out in a study of cytomegalovirus exposure and HLA in healthy donors. CDR1 MNHEY and CDR2 SVGAGI come from the germline V gene. The CDR3 runs 14 residues. V gave up 0 bases and J gave up 2 bases, with 7 bases separating them. 60 Vbeta and 13 Jbeta primers were used in PCR. The repertoire was sequenced with immunoSEQ multiplex PCR; TCRdb's copy has only in-frame clones and lacks some. Of more than 40,000 clones in the sample, about half are singletons; the top ten hold 6%. The TCR originated in a man between 60 and 70 years old in good health and CMV-seronegative. Sequenced: PBMCs. This sequence joins TRBV6-5 and TRBJ1-2; D remains unclear. The CDR3 spells CASSYSQRNYGYTF. The CDR3 DNA sequence: TGTGCCAGCAGTTACTCGCAGAGGAACTATGGCTACACCTTC.